The rows below give T cell receptor beta chains drawn from one sample of a study of early T cells in non-severe SARS-CoV-2 infection. MiXCR was run by TCRdb on the 5' RACE reads, yielding one entry per CDR3 protein. Among fewer than 25,000 distinct CDR3 sequences listed, approximately 4.3% were seen once. Sequences were obtained from whole blood. The receptors originated from an adult who was a healthcare worker with PCR-confirmed SARS-CoV-2 infection or an uninfected control (not recorded which). Both conserved end residues are part of each CDR3. The D gene is left open where the match is weak. Clone size is given for some rows only: seen once, a few or many times, or a class if the clone is expanded.

D gene,V gene,J gene,clone size,CDR3 DNA,CDR3 protein
.,TRBV6-2/TRBV6-3,TRBJ1-3,few,TGTGCCAGCAGTTACCCCTCGGGACACAGCTCTGAAAACACCATATATTTT,CASSYPSGHSSENTIYF
.,TRBV27,TRBJ1-4,many,TGTGCCAGCAGTTTAAACCCAGGCCTAAGGGAACTGTTTTTT,CASSLNPGLRELFF
.,TRBV20-1,TRBJ1-2,many,TGCAGTGCTATCCCCCGACGGGCCATGGGGAACTATGGCTACACCTTC,CSAIPRRAMGNYGYTF
TRBD1,TRBV19,TRBJ1-5,many,TGTGCCAGTAGTATAGAAGGGGGACAGTATCAGCCCCAGCATTTT,CASSIEGGQYQPQHF
.,TRBV29-1,TRBJ1-1,.,TGCAGCGTTGTCACTAACACTGAAGCTTTCTTT,CSVVTNTEAFF
TRBD2,TRBV7-6,TRBJ2-2,many,TGTGCCAGCAGCTTAGGGCCTCCGGGACTAGACACCGGGGAGCTGTTTTTT,CASSLGPPGLDTGELFF
TRBD2,TRBV6-1,TRBJ2-7,medium-sized,TGTGCCAGCAGGAACAATGCGGGAGCGGGCGAGCAGTACTTC,CASRNNAGAGEQYF
.,TRBV28,TRBJ1-2,.,TGTGCCAGCAGTTTATTACCGACCGAGCAAGGCTACACCTTC,CASSLLPTEQGYTF
.,TRBV7-6,TRBJ2-7,.,TGTGCCAGCAGCTTAGTTGTTGCGACGGGGGAGCAGTACTTC,CASSLVVATGEQYF
.,TRBV12-3/TRBV12-4,TRBJ2-1,many,TGTGCCAGCCACACTAGCCCCAATGAGCAGTTCTTC,CASHTSPNEQFF
TRBD1,TRBV12-3/TRBV12-4,TRBJ2-1,few,TGTGCCAGCAGTCCCGGGACAGGGTTCAAGAATGAGCAGTTCTTC,CASSPGTGFKNEQFF
.,TRBV5-1,TRBJ2-1,many,TGCGCCAGCAGCTTGTCATTTCCCTCCAATGAGCAGTTCTTC,CASSLSFPSNEQFF
.,TRBV5-1,TRBJ1-2,many,TGCGCCAGCAGACTTACTTATCAAGGCCGTACTTATGGCTACACCTTC,CASRLTYQGRTYGYTF
TRBD2,TRBV7-6,TRBJ2-1,medium-sized,TGTGCCAGCAGCATTACTAGCGGGGGGGCCGGTGAGCAGTTCTTC,CASSITSGGAGEQFF
TRBD1,TRBV7-9,TRBJ2-7,many,TGTGCCAGCAGCTTAGGAGGGACAGCCTACGAGCAGTACTTC,CASSLGGTAYEQYF
.,TRBV5-5,TRBJ1-1,few,TGTGCCAGCAGCTTGGTGGAGTGGGGAGCTGAAGCTTTCTTT,CASSLVEWGAEAFF
.,TRBV9,TRBJ1-2,.,TGTGCCAGCAGCCCTGAGGGGGTCCTCGGCTATGGCTACACCTTC,CASSPEGVLGYGYTF
.,TRBV6-5,TRBJ1-1,.,TGTGCCAGCAGCAGGGACACCCGAACGGCTGAAGCTTTCTTT,CASSRDTRTAEAFF
TRBD1,TRBV7-6,TRBJ2-7,medium-sized,TGTGCCAGCAGCTCCATTCGGGACAGGGGTTTTGAGCAGTACTTC,CASSSIRDRGFEQYF
.,TRBV6-2/TRBV6-3,TRBJ1-1,.,TGTGCCAGCAGGGAGAACACTGAAGCTTTCTTT,CASRENTEAFF
.,TRBV5-1,TRBJ1-1,many,TGCGCCAGCAGCTATACAGGGCAGGGGCATACTGAAGCTTTCTTT,CASSYTGQGHTEAFF
.,TRBV4-3,TRBJ1-6,many,TGCGCCAGCAGCCGGGACATCGATTCACCCCTCCACTTT,CASSRDIDSPLHF
TRBD2,TRBV3-1,TRBJ2-1,few,TGTGCCAGCAGCCAAGGTGTACTAGCGGGAGTAAATGAGCAGTTCTTC,CASSQGVLAGVNEQFF
TRBD1,TRBV11-2,TRBJ2-7,many,TGTGCCAGCAGGAAACCGGGACAGGCTTCCTACGAGCAGTACTTC,CASRKPGQASYEQYF
TRBD1,TRBV27,TRBJ2-7,many,TGTGCCAGCAGTACAAAGACAGGGGGCCGCGAGCAGTACTTC,CASSTKTGGREQYF
.,TRBV6-2/TRBV6-3,TRBJ2-3,few,TGTGCCAGCAGTTATGGAACTACCTCTTTTACAGATACGCAGTATTTT,CASSYGTTSFTDTQYF
TRBD2,TRBV7-2,TRBJ2-7,many,TGTGCCAGCAGCCCGGGGGGTCCAAAACACGAGCAGTACTTC,CASSPGGPKHEQYF
.,TRBV15,TRBJ2-2,medium-sized,TGTGCCACCAGTGACAGTCACACCGGGGAGCTGTTTTTT,CATSDSHTGELFF
.,TRBV3-1,TRBJ2-1,.,TGTGCCAGCAGCCAGCTAAATGAGCAGTTCTTC,CASSQLNEQFF
.,TRBV11-2,TRBJ2-6,many,TGTGCCAGCAGCTTAGACGGACCTGGGGCCAACGTCCTGACTTTC,CASSLDGPGANVLTF
.,TRBV20-1,TRBJ2-1,many,TGCAGTGCTAGACCAGAGCGGAATGAGCAGTTCTTC,CSARPERNEQFF